This TCR beta chain originates from a study of shared clonotypes between healthy human individuals. Study findings and constraints: Sequencing depth was predicted to influence how clonotypes are shared among donors. At large depth, rarefaction still showed sorted-subset sequencing to be incomplete.

Profiled with immunoSEQ multiplex PCR; TCRdb holds only in-frame clones, not every one. The data contain about 2 million clones, about 94% of them singletons. Details on this clone: Its cognate antigen is unknown.

Naive CD8 populations comprised CD45RO-negative cells positively selected for CCR7, excluding terminally differentiated effector memory CD45RA+ cells. The CDR3 sequence is 16 residues long. Germline CDR1 reads MNHNS; CDR2 reads SASEGT. Trimming cost V 4 bases and J 2 bases; bases outside gene matches: 6. The chain has TRBV6-1 and TRBJ2-2; 8 nucleotides agree with TRBD2. The receptor's source is a man between 18 and 29 years old in good health. What was sequenced was naive CD8+ T cells sorted from blood. This CDR3 reads CASSVSGGLNTGELFF. CDR3 bases: TGTGCCAGCAGTGTATCGGGGGGGCTCAACACCGGGGAGCTGTTTTTT.